This T cell receptor beta chain was retrieved from a study of siplizumab effects on memory and regulatory T cells. Profiling relied on immunoSEQ multiplex PCR, and the TCRdb table lists in-frame clones only, not all of them. Found here are more than 85,000 clones, roughly 90% of them singletons; the top ten hold 0.9% to 1.3%. The CDR3 has 15 residues. Germline V gene data show CDR1 as SGHNT and CDR2 as YYREEE (reference sequence). Trimming shortened V by 0 bases and J by 5 bases, and 15 bases separated the two germline ends. The sequenced sample was CD4+ T cells sorted from blood. V and J are TRBV5-4 and TRBJ2-7; tentatively, D is TRBD2 (6 bases). The receptor was derived from a human donor in good health. CDR3 DNA sequence: TGTGCCAGCAGCTTGGGCGGGACCCAGGCTAACGAGCAGTACTTC. It is translated as CASSLGGTQANEQYF.